The 27 T cell receptor beta chains below come from one sample, sequenced in a study of blood T cell repertoires in COVID-19. Sequencing used immunoSEQ multiplex PCR; TCRdb keeps in-frame clones, though not all of them. The sample consists of 250,000 to 300,000 clones, around 90% of them appearing once. Sequences were obtained from PBMCs or T cells enriched from blood (not recorded which). Receptors were obtained from a woman aged 30 to 39 who had recovered from COVID-19.

The chain has TRBV5-1 and TRBJ2-5, with TRBD1 matching over 10 bases. The ends lost 1 base at V and 5 bases at J; junction bases unmatched: 11. Germline CDR1 is SGHRS and CDR2 is YFSETQ. The CDR3 is 17 amino acids. The CDR3 spells CASSLRDRGRVRETQYF. In nucleotides, the CDR3 is TGCGCCAGCAGCTTGAGGGACAGGGGACGGGTTAGGGAGACCCAGTACTTC.

The rearrangement links TRBV27 to TRBJ2-2; D gene ambiguous. Trimming took off 3 bases at V and 3 bases at J, with 8 bases between the two ends. CDR3 length: 14 residues. Germline CDR1 MNHEY, CDR2 SMNVEV (reference sequence). CDR3 sequence: CASSFISDTGELFF. The CDR3 nucleotides are TGTGCCAGCAGTTTCATAAGCGACACCGGGGAGCTGTTTTTT.

V and J are TRBV7-6 and TRBJ1-3, with D possibly being TRBD1 (5 bases). CDR1 is SGHVS, CDR2 FNYEAQ, per germline. The ends were cut back, 1 base at V and 0 bases at J, with 10 bases in the middle. CDR3 length equals 16 residues. The DNA for the CDR3 is TGTGCCAGCAGCTTAGTGGAGGGGACCTCTGGAAACACCATATATTTT. Protein: CASSLVEGTSGNTIYF.

The rearrangement joins TRBV11-2 to TRBJ2-2; D gene unclear. Germline V lookup: CDR1 SGHAT, CDR2 FQNNGV. The CDR3 extends over 15 amino acids. V was clipped by 2 bases and J by 5 bases, with 12 bases between them. CDR3 sequence: CASSLLDLQTGELFF. Written as DNA, the CDR3 is TGTGCCAGCAGCTTACTAGACTTACAAACCGGGGAGCTGTTTTTT.

The chain employs TRBV11-3 and TRBJ2-1; TRBD1 matches at 7 bases. CDR1 is SGHNT, CDR2 YENEEA, per germline. V lost 2 bases, J lost 5 bases, and 6 bases stayed unmatched. The CDR3 contains 15 residues. The CDR3 is CASSLMATGHNEQFF. Written as DNA, the CDR3 is TGTGCCAGCAGCTTAATGGCGACAGGGCACAATGAGCAGTTCTTC.

The rearrangement joins TRBV7-9 to TRBJ2-2, with a weak D call TRBD2 (6 bases). The germline CDR1 and CDR2 sequences are SEHNR and FQNEAQ (reference sequence). Trimming stripped 3 bases from V and 5 bases from J, with 7 bases between. CDR3 length: 13 amino acids. The CDR3 reads CASSFGGTGELFF. The CDR3 coding sequence is TGTGCCAGCAGCTTTGGAGGGACCGGGGAGCTGTTTTTT. Supplemented by reference TRBV7-9 and TRBJ2-2, the full variable domain reads DTGVSQNPRHKITKRGQNVTFRCDPISEHNRLYWYRQTLGQGPEFLTYFQNEAQLEKSRLLSDRFSAERPKGSFSTLEIQRTEQGDSAMYLCASSFGGTGELFFGEGSRLTVL.

The J gene is TRBJ2-2, the V gene TRBV6-5, with 7 bases matching TRBD2. This CDR3 region has 16 residues. The J segment lost 8 bases and the V segment lost 3 bases, leaving 12 bases of the junction unmatched. From germline, CDR1 is MNHEY and CDR2 SVGAGI. CDR3 in amino acids: CASSYRLAVLAGELFF. CDR3 in DNA: TGTGCCAGCAGTTATAGACTAGCTGTCTTAGCTGGGGAGCTGTTTTTT.

The V call is TRBV5-1, the J call TRBJ1-1; a possible D gene is TRBD1 (6 bases). This CDR3 is 14 amino acids long. The germline gives CDR1 SGHRS, CDR2 YFSETQ. Trimming pared 6 bases from V and 10 bases from J, leaving 22 bases between. The CDR3 nucleotides read TGCGCCAGCACAAAAGGGACACGGGGGGAAGGAGCTTTCTTT. Translated: CASTKGTRGEGAFF.

The sample holds one count of this clone. V is TRBV7-7 and J is TRBJ2-2; D may be TRBD1 (5 bases). The CDR3 has 15 amino acids. Germline assignment: CDR1 SSHAT and CDR2 FNYEAQ (reference sequence). The V end lost 7 bases, the J end lost 3 bases, and 15 bases lay between the germline ends. CDR3 loop: CASTWTSAHTGELFF. The CDR3 DNA sequence: TGTGCCAGCACCTGGACATCCGCTCACACCGGGGAGCTGTTTTTT.

The rearrangement joins TRBV29-1 to TRBJ1-1; D gene unclear. From germline, CDR1 is SQVTM and CDR2 ANQGSEA. Trimming shortened V by 7 bases and J by 6 bases, and 18 bases separated the two germline ends. The CDR3 loop spans 13 amino acids. CDR3: CSAGRQPGSEAFF. CDR3 nucleotides: TGCAGCGCCGGGAGGCAACCTGGATCTGAAGCTTTCTTT.

The chain combines TRBV5-1 with TRBJ2-7; a possible D gene is TRBD2 (6 bases). This CDR3 is 14 amino acids long. With 1 base removed from V and 8 bases from J, the gap between germline ends came to 16 bases. Germline CDR1 and CDR2: SGHRS and YFSETQ. The CDR3 DNA follows: TGCGCCAGCAGCTTGACATCCGGGACTCCTAAGCAGTACTTC. Its translation is CASSLTSGTPKQYF.

CDR3 DNA sequence: TGTGCCAGCAGTCCCTCGACAGCCACAGATACGCAGTATTTT. This sequence encodes CASSPSTATDTQYF. This chain joins TRBV6-5 and TRBJ2-3; TRBD1 is a possible D gene (5 bases). The CDR3 is 14 residues long. Germline CDR1 reads MNHEY; CDR2 reads SVGAGI. V was trimmed by 5 bases and J by 2 bases, leaving 11 bases between them.

V and J are TRBV7-9 and TRBJ1-1; D uncertain. V lost 5 bases and J lost 8, with 18 bases in between. Germline-derived CDR1 and CDR2 are SEHNR and FQNEAQ (reference sequence). The CDR3 sequence is 14 residues long. The CDR3 loop is CASSPAGLVQEAFF. CDR3 nucleotides: TGTGCCAGCAGCCCAGCCGGGTTGGTGCAGGAAGCTTTCTTT.

The chain combines TRBV4-2 with TRBJ2-5; 11 nucleotides align to TRBD2. Germline CDR1 reads LGHNA; CDR2 reads YNFKEQ. The CDR3 extends over 16 amino acids. The V gene end was trimmed by 4 bases and the J gene end by 4 bases; junction bases not matched to a gene: 8. CDR3: CASSPKRLAGGETQYF. The CDR3 DNA reads as TGTGCCAGCAGCCCCAAGCGGCTAGCGGGAGGAGAGACCCAGTACTTC.

The rearrangement joins TRBV5-6 to TRBJ2-7, with TRBD1 matching 9 bases. The CDR3 totals 14 residues. Germline V CDR1 and CDR2: SGHDT, YYEEEE. The J segment lost 2 bases and the V segment lost 4 bases, leaving 4 bases of the junction unmatched. In nucleotides, the CDR3 is TGTGCCAGCAGCACAGGGGGCGGCACCTACGAGCAGTACTTC. Translation: CASSTGGGTYEQYF.

This chain joins TRBV9 and TRBJ2-4; the match to TRBD2 covers 8 bases. After removal of 7 bases from V and 0 bases from J, the junction contained 6 bases not matched to a gene. The CDR3 runs to 15 residues. Germline CDR1 and CDR2: SGDLS and YYNGEE. The CDR3 is CASPRGGLAKNIQYF. The CDR3 DNA reads as TGTGCCAGCCCCCGCGGGGGGCTAGCCAAAAACATTCAGTACTTC.

This chain uses TRBV6-4 with TRBJ2-1; TRBD1 might be the D (7 bases). Germline-derived CDR1 and CDR2 are MRHNA and SNTAGT. V was clipped by 6 bases and J by 6 bases, with 15 bases between them. This CDR3 region has 14 residues. The CDR3 loop reads CASRRDRSSNEQFF. CDR3 DNA: TGTGCCAGCAGGCGGGACAGAAGCTCCAATGAGCAGTTCTTC.

The chain employs TRBV24-1 and TRBJ1-5; 8 nucleotides agree with TRBD1. Unmatched junction bases numbered 1, after V lost 4 bases and J lost 9 bases. The CDR3 runs to 12 residues. Germline V CDR1 and CDR2: KGHDR, SFDVKD. The CDR3 nucleotides are TGTGCCACCAGTGAAGGACAGGGGCCCCAGCATTTT. Amino acid sequence: CATSEGQGPQHF.

CDR3 DNA sequence: TGTGCCAGCAGCCTAACAGCAGAGCACTCCTACAATGAGCAGTTCTTC. It encodes CASSLTAEHSYNEQFF. V gene TRBV7-2 combines with J gene TRBJ2-1; no clear D. The CDR3 loop spans 16 amino acids. Germline V lookup: CDR1 SGHTA, CDR2 FQGNSA. Trimming took off 5 bases at V and 0 bases at J, with 14 bases between the two ends.

The chain couples TRBV19 to TRBJ2-1, with TRBD2 matching 7 bases. Trimming at V came to 2 bases and at J to 0 bases, leaving 7 bases not matched to a gene. Germline V gene lookup returns CDR1 LNHDA and CDR2 SQIVND (reference sequence). The CDR3 extends over 17 amino acids. The CDR3 region is CASSIRARGGSYNEQFF. In DNA, the CDR3 is TGTGCCAGTAGTATAAGGGCTCGCGGGGGCTCCTACAATGAGCAGTTCTTC.

The chain has TRBV28 and TRBJ2-7; possible D gene TRBD1, 5 bases. The CDR3 length is 15 residues. V dropped 3 bases and J dropped 2 bases, with 14 bases sitting between them. Germline V gene lookup returns CDR1 MDHEN and CDR2 SYDVKM. The CDR3 loop is CASSFRDSTTYEQYF. CDR3 in DNA: TGTGCCAGCAGTTTCCGCGACAGCACAACCTACGAGCAGTACTTC.

This chain connects TRBV7-8 to TRBJ1-5, with 8 bases lining up with TRBD1. Germline CDR1 reads SGHVS; CDR2 reads FQNEAQ. CDR3 length: 14 amino acids. V was clipped by 3 bases and J by 2 bases; unmatched bases: 0. CDR3 nucleotides: TGTGCCAGCAGCTTGGGACAGGGCAATCAGCCCCAGCATTTT. Encoded protein: CASSLGQGNQPQHF.

The chain carries TRBV7-8 and TRBJ2-7; 8 bases map to TRBD1. V trimming: 3 bases; J trimming: 4 bases; junction bases outside the gene matches: 23. The germline V gene has CDR1 SGHVS and CDR2 FQNEAQ. This CDR3 has 20 amino acids. The CDR3 DNA follows: TGTGCCAGCAGCTTCCTTTTAGCTAAGGACAGGGTTCTCGCCGGGTACGAGCAGTACTTC. Its translation is CASSFLLAKDRVLAGYEQYF.

This sequence joins TRBV9 and TRBJ1-6; possibly TRBD1 for D (6 bases). The CDR3 has 16 amino acids. V was pared by 2 bases and J by 7 bases, with 16 bases between. Germline CDR1 is SGDLS and CDR2 is YYNGEE. DNA for the CDR3: TGTGCCAGCAGCGTCGCCGGGGGGCCGGGGAATTCACCCCTCCACTTT. This codes for CASSVAGGPGNSPLHF.

This clone has only one observation. The chain joins TRBV7-9 to TRBJ2-7; no definite D call. The V gene's germline CDR1 is SEHNR and CDR2 FQNEAQ (reference sequence). The V gene lost 3 bases and the J gene lost 2 bases, with 5 bases spanning the gap. This CDR3 is built from 12 residues. The CDR3 reads CASSLGTYEQYF. DNA of the CDR3: TGTGCCAGCAGCTTGGGCACCTACGAGCAGTACTTC.

The chain is built from TRBV15 and TRBJ1-1, with D hard to call. The CDR3 runs 12 residues. Germline values: CDR1 LNHNV, CDR2 YYDKDF (reference sequence). V lost 0 bases to trimming and J lost 11 bases, with 10 bases between them. As DNA, the CDR3 is TGTGCCACCAGCAGAGATACGGGGAGGGCTTTCTTT. Encoded protein: CATSRDTGRAFF. Full variable domain (outside the CDR3, taken from reference TRBV15 and TRBJ1-1): DAMVIQNPRYQVTQFGKPVTLSCSQTLNHNVMYWYQQKSSQAPKLLFHYYDKDFNNEADTPDNFQSRRPNTSFCFLDIRSPGLGDTAMYLCATSRDTGRAFFGQGTRLTVV.

The chain recombines TRBV29-1 with TRBJ2-5; 13 bases match TRBD2. Germline-derived CDR1 and CDR2 are SQVTM and ANQGSEA. The CDR3 is 13 amino acids. V dropped 4 bases and J dropped 5; count of bases not matched to a gene: 1. The CDR3 nucleotides are TGCAGCGTTGCGGGACTAGCGGGGGAGACCCAGTACTTC. Translated, it gives CSVAGLAGETQYF.